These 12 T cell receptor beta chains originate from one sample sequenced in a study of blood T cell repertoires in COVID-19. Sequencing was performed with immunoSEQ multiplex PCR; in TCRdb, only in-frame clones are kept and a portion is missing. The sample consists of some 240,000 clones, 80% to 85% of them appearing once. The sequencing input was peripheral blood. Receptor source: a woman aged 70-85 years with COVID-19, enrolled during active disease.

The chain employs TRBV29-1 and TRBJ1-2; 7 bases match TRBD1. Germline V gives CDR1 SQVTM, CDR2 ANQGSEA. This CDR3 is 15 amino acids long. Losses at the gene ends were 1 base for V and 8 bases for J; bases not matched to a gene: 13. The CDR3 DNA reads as TGCAGCGTTGAAGGACAGGGATCGAATCTTGGGGGCTACACCTTC. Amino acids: CSVEGQGSNLGGYTF.

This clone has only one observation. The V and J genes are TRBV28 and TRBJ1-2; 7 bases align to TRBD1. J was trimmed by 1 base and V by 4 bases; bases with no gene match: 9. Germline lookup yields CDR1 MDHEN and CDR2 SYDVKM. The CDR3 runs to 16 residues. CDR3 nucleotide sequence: TGTGCCAGCAGTTCCCTGGGGACAGATTTTAACTATGGCTACACCTTC. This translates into CASSSLGTDFNYGYTF.

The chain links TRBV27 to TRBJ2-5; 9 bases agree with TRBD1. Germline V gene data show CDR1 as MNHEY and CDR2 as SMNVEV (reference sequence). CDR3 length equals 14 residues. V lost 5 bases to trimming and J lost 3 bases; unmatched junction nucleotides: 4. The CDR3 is CASSPWTGEETQYF. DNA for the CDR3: TGTGCCAGCAGTCCATGGACAGGGGAAGAGACCCAGTACTTC.

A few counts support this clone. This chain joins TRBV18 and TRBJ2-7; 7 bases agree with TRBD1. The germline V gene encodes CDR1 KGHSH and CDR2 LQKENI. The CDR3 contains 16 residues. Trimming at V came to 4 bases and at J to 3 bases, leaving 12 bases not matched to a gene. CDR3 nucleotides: TGTGCCAGCTCACTGGCCTTGACAGGGAATTTCTACGAGCAGTACTTC. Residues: CASSLALTGNFYEQYF.

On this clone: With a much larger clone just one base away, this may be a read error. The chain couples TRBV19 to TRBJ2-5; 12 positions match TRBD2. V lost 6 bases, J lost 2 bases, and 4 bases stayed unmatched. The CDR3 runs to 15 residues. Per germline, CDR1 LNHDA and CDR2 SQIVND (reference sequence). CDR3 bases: TGTGCCAGTAGCCCGGGACTAGCGGGTCAAGAGACCCAGTACTTC. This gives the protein CASSPGLAGQETQYF.

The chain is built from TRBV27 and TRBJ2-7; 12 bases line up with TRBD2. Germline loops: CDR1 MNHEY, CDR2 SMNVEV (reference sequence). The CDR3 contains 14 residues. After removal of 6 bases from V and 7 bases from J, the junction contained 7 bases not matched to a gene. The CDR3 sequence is CASRASGRGGEQYF. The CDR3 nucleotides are TGTGCCAGCAGGGCTAGCGGGAGGGGGGGGGAGCAGTACTTC.

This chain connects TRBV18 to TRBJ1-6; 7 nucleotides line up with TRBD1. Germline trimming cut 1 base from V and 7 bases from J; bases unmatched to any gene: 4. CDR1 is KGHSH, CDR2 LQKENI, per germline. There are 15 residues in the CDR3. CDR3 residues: CASSPRDSDNSPLHF. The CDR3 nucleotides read TGTGCCAGCTCACCACGGGACAGCGACAATTCACCCCTCCACTTT.

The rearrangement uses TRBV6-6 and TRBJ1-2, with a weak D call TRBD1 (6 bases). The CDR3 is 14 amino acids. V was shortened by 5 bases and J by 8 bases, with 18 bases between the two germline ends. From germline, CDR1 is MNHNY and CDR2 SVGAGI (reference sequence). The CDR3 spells CASSVGTFVSGYTF. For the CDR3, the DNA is TGTGCCAGCAGTGTCGGGACATTCGTTTCGGGCTACACCTTC.

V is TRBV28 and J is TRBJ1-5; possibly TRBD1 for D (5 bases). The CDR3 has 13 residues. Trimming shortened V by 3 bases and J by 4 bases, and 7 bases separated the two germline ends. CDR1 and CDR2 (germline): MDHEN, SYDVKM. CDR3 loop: CASSFSGNQPQHF. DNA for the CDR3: TGTGCCAGCAGTTTTTCAGGGAATCAGCCCCAGCATTTT.

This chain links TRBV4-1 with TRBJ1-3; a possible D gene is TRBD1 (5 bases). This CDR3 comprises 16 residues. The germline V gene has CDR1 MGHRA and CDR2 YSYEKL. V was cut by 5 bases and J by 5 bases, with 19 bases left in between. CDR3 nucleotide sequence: TGCGCCAGCAGCGCCGAAGGGCGTGGGGCCCGAAACACCATATATTTT. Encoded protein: CASSAEGRGARNTIYF.

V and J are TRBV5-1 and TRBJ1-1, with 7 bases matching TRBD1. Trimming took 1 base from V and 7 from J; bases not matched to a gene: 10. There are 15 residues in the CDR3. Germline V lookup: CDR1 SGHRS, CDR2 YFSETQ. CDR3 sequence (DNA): TGCGCCAGCAGCTTGAGAGTCGGGACAGAGGGTGAAGCTTTCTTT. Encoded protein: CASSLRVGTEGEAFF.

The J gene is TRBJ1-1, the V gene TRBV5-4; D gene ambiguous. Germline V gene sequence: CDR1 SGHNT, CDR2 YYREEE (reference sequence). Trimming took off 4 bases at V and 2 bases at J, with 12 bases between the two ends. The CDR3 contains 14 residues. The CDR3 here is CASSPVRSNTEAFF. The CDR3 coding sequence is TGTGCCAGCAGCCCCGTTAGAAGTAACACTGAAGCTTTCTTT.